A selection of T cell receptor beta chains follows, all from one sample in a study of control samples from healthy donors and cancer patients. Produced via immunoSEQ multiplex PCR; TCRdb's table is partial and in-frame only. The data show some 220,000 clones, 85% to 95% seen once. The source material was blood. These receptor sequences come from a man over 45 in good health. CDR3s include the opening cysteine and the closing phenylalanine or tryptophan. The order of the fields is CDR3 DNA, CDR3 protein, V gene, D gene, clone size, J gene. A D gene is named only where the DNA matches it firmly. A clone size is listed for some rows: how often the clone was seen (once, few, many), or a class if it is expanded.

CDR3 DNA: TGTGCCAGCAGTTACACTAGCGGGGGGGCCTTCGATACGCAGTATTTT; CDR3 protein: CASSYTSGGAFDTQYF; V gene: TRBV6-5; D gene: TRBD2; clone size: NA; J gene: TRBJ2-3
CDR3 DNA: TGTGCCAGCAGTTACAAGGGGGGTAAAGCTTTCTTT; CDR3 protein: CASSYKGGKAFF; V gene: TRBV6-2/TRBV6-3; D gene: NA; clone size: NA; J gene: TRBJ1-1
CDR3 DNA: TGTGCCAGCAGCTTAGAGGGGGCACAGCCCCAGCATTTT; CDR3 protein: CASSLEGAQPQHF; V gene: TRBV7-2; D gene: TRBD1; clone size: once; J gene: TRBJ1-5
CDR3 DNA: TGTGCCAGCAGCCAAGATCTAGCGGGATATTACACAGATACGCAGTATTTT; CDR3 protein: CASSQDLAGYYTDTQYF; V gene: TRBV3-1/TRBV3-2; D gene: TRBD2; clone size: NA; J gene: TRBJ2-3
CDR3 DNA: TGTGCCAGCAGTTTTTACGGACACCCCAAAGCTTTCTTT; CDR3 protein: CASSFYGHPKAFF; V gene: TRBV28; D gene: NA; clone size: NA; J gene: TRBJ1-1
CDR3 DNA: TGTGCCAGTAGTGCTAGACAGGCAACTAATGAAAAACTGTTTTTT; CDR3 protein: CASSARQATNEKLFF; V gene: TRBV19; D gene: NA; clone size: NA; J gene: TRBJ1-4
CDR3 DNA: TGTGCCAGCAGTGAAGTCGTTGATGATACGCAGTATTTT; CDR3 protein: CASSEVVDDTQYF; V gene: TRBV2; D gene: NA; clone size: NA; J gene: TRBJ2-3
CDR3 DNA: TGTGCCAGCAGTTACCCCCCGGGCGGAACCAACACTGAAGCTTTCTTT; CDR3 protein: CASSYPPGGTNTEAFF; V gene: TRBV6-5; D gene: NA; clone size: NA; J gene: TRBJ1-1
CDR3 DNA: TGTGCCAGCAGGAAGGAGACCGCCGTGAGCTACACCTTC; CDR3 protein: CASRKETAVSYTF; V gene: TRBV2; D gene: NA; clone size: NA; J gene: TRBJ1-2
CDR3 DNA: TGTGCCAGCAGTAACGACAGGGGAAGTGGCTACACCTTC; CDR3 protein: CASSNDRGSGYTF; V gene: TRBV6-5; D gene: TRBD1; clone size: once; J gene: TRBJ1-2
CDR3 DNA: TGTGCCAGCAGCCATAGCCCCTTGAGCCCTAACTATGGCTACACCTTC; CDR3 protein: CASSHSPLSPNYGYTF; V gene: TRBV3-1/TRBV3-2; D gene: NA; clone size: NA; J gene: TRBJ1-2
CDR3 DNA: TGTGCCAGTAGTACTAGAGGACAGGGAGGGTCGCCCGGCTACACCTTC; CDR3 protein: CASSTRGQGGSPGYTF; V gene: TRBV19; D gene: TRBD1; clone size: NA; J gene: TRBJ1-2
CDR3 DNA: TGTGCCAGCATCAGAGGGGGCTCCTACGAGCAGTACTTC; CDR3 protein: CASIRGGSYEQYF; V gene: TRBV5-6; D gene: NA; clone size: NA; J gene: TRBJ2-7
CDR3 DNA: TGCGCCAGCAGTGAGGGCAGCAACACTGAAGCTTTCTTT; CDR3 protein: CASSEGSNTEAFF; V gene: TRBV10-1; D gene: NA; clone size: NA; J gene: TRBJ1-1
CDR3 DNA: TGTGCCAGCAGTGAATCTGGGCTCGGCTACACCTTC; CDR3 protein: CASSESGLGYTF; V gene: TRBV6-1; D gene: NA; clone size: NA; J gene: TRBJ1-2
CDR3 DNA: TGTGCCAGCAGTGAAAGGGGGGGAAGCAATCAGCCCCAGCATTTT; CDR3 protein: CASSERGGSNQPQHF; V gene: TRBV2; D gene: NA; clone size: NA; J gene: TRBJ1-5
CDR3 DNA: TGTGCCAGCAGCTCGGGCCCCTACAATGAGCAGTTCTTC; CDR3 protein: CASSSGPYNEQFF; V gene: TRBV5-8; D gene: NA; clone size: NA; J gene: TRBJ2-1
CDR3 DNA: TGTGCCAGCAGCCCAGGGACCCTCCTTTCCAACTATGGCTACACCTTC; CDR3 protein: CASSPGTLLSNYGYTF; V gene: TRBV7-8; D gene: NA; clone size: NA; J gene: TRBJ1-2
CDR3 DNA: TGTGCCAGCACAACCACGAGGGGTAATGAGCAGTTCTTC; CDR3 protein: CASTTTRGNEQFF; V gene: TRBV6-5; D gene: NA; clone size: NA; J gene: TRBJ2-1
CDR3 DNA: TGTGCCAGCAGCTTAGGCGATCTGGGGAGAAACACTGAAGCTTTCTTT; CDR3 protein: CASSLGDLGRNTEAFF; V gene: TRBV7-8; D gene: NA; clone size: NA; J gene: TRBJ1-1
CDR3 DNA: TGTGCCAGCAGCCAACTCGGACAGGGGGCGCGAACAGATACGCAGTATTTT; CDR3 protein: CASSQLGQGARTDTQYF; V gene: TRBV4-2; D gene: TRBD1; clone size: NA; J gene: TRBJ2-3
CDR3 DNA: TGCAGTGCTACCGGGGACATAACTTTCTTT; CDR3 protein: CSATGDITFF; V gene: TRBV20-1; D gene: NA; clone size: NA; J gene: TRBJ1-1
CDR3 DNA: TGTGCCAGCAGTTACTCGACTAATGAAAAACTGTTTTTT; CDR3 protein: CASSYSTNEKLFF; V gene: TRBV6-2/TRBV6-3; D gene: NA; clone size: NA; J gene: TRBJ1-4
CDR3 DNA: TGTGCCAGTAGTTCGACAGGGCGAAACACTGAAGCTTTCTTT; CDR3 protein: CASSSTGRNTEAFF; V gene: TRBV19; D gene: TRBD1; clone size: NA; J gene: TRBJ1-1
CDR3 DNA: TGTGCCAGCAGCTTCAGCACGGACAGCGGGCCCCAGCATTTT; CDR3 protein: CASSFSTDSGPQHF; V gene: TRBV7-2; D gene: NA; clone size: NA; J gene: TRBJ1-5
CDR3 DNA: TGTGCCATCAGCCCAGGGAATTCACCCCTCCACTTT; CDR3 protein: CAISPGNSPLHF; V gene: TRBV10-3; D gene: NA; clone size: once; J gene: TRBJ1-6
CDR3 DNA: TGTGCCAGCAGTTTAGAACAGGGACAGGGATTAGCTGAAGCTTTCTTT; CDR3 protein: CASSLEQGQGLAEAFF; V gene: TRBV28; D gene: TRBD1; clone size: NA; J gene: TRBJ1-1
CDR3 DNA: TGTGCCAGCAGCTTAGGACCCGGGACAGGGTATAATCAGCCCCAGCATTTT; CDR3 protein: CASSLGPGTGYNQPQHF; V gene: TRBV7-9; D gene: TRBD1; clone size: NA; J gene: TRBJ1-5
CDR3 DNA: TGTGCCAGCAGGGGGTCTCCGCCCACAGATACGCAGTATTTT; CDR3 protein: CASRGSPPTDTQYF; V gene: TRBV9; D gene: NA; clone size: NA; J gene: TRBJ2-3
CDR3 DNA: TGCGCCAGCAGCGGAGCCGTGAACACTGAAGCTTTCTTT; CDR3 protein: CASSGAVNTEAFF; V gene: TRBV5-1; D gene: NA; clone size: NA; J gene: TRBJ1-1
CDR3 DNA: TGTGCCAGCAACGGATTATACAATGAGCAGTTCTTC; CDR3 protein: CASNGLYNEQFF; V gene: TRBV6-5; D gene: NA; clone size: NA; J gene: TRBJ2-1
CDR3 DNA: TGTGCCAGCAGAACCCAGGGAGGGGAGGAGACCCAGTACTTC; CDR3 protein: CASRTQGGEETQYF; V gene: TRBV6-5; D gene: TRBD2; clone size: NA; J gene: TRBJ2-5
CDR3 DNA: TGTGCCAGCAGCCAAGTGACAGGGGTCGGGGAGCTGTTTTTT; CDR3 protein: CASSQVTGVGELFF; V gene: TRBV3-1/TRBV3-2; D gene: TRBD1; clone size: once; J gene: TRBJ2-2
CDR3 DNA: TGTGCCAGCAGTTACACTGGTAGTCCTAACTATGGCTACACCTTC; CDR3 protein: CASSYTGSPNYGYTF; V gene: TRBV6-5; D gene: NA; clone size: NA; J gene: TRBJ1-2
CDR3 DNA: TGTGCCAGCAGCGCCCAAACCACAGGGGTTACTGAAGCTTTCTTT; CDR3 protein: CASSAQTTGVTEAFF; V gene: TRBV9; D gene: TRBD1; clone size: once; J gene: TRBJ1-1
CDR3 DNA: TGTGCCATTAACAGGGAGAACACTGAAGCTTTCTTT; CDR3 protein: CAINRENTEAFF; V gene: TRBV28; D gene: NA; clone size: NA; J gene: TRBJ1-1
CDR3 DNA: TGTGCCAGCAGTACCTTTGCGGGGGCCCGCACAGATACGCAGTATTTT; CDR3 protein: CASSTFAGARTDTQYF; V gene: TRBV3-1/TRBV3-2; D gene: NA; clone size: NA; J gene: TRBJ2-3
CDR3 DNA: TGTGCCAGCAGTTTCGTGGATACGCAGTATTTT; CDR3 protein: CASSFVDTQYF; V gene: TRBV12-3/TRBV12-4; D gene: NA; clone size: NA; J gene: TRBJ2-3
CDR3 DNA: TGTGCCAGCAGCCCTAAAGGACAGACGAACACTGAAGCTTTCTTT; CDR3 protein: CASSPKGQTNTEAFF; V gene: TRBV7-6; D gene: NA; clone size: once; J gene: TRBJ1-1
CDR3 DNA: TGTGCCAGCTCACCAACGGTCGGAGGGGGAAGCTCCTATAATTCACCCCTCCACTTT; CDR3 protein: CASSPTVGGGSSYNSPLHF; V gene: TRBV18; D gene: NA; clone size: NA; J gene: TRBJ1-6
CDR3 DNA: TGTGCCAGCAACACCCGGTGGACGGCCCAAGAGACCCAGTACTTC; CDR3 protein: CASNTRWTAQETQYF; V gene: TRBV28; D gene: NA; clone size: NA; J gene: TRBJ2-5
CDR3 DNA: TGTGCCAGTAGTGACTTGGCACAGGGGCCAACCTCCCTCTATGGCTACACCTTC; CDR3 protein: CASSDLAQGPTSLYGYTF; V gene: TRBV19; D gene: TRBD1; clone size: NA; J gene: TRBJ1-2
CDR3 DNA: TGTGCCAGCAGCGAGGGTATTTGGGGGGCTTACAATGAGCAGTTCTTC; CDR3 protein: CASSEGIWGAYNEQFF; V gene: TRBV9; D gene: NA; clone size: NA; J gene: TRBJ2-1
CDR3 DNA: TGTGCCAGCAGCGACTCCCGACGGGGGGTCAACTATGGCTACACCTTC; CDR3 protein: CASSDSRRGVNYGYTF; V gene: TRBV9; D gene: NA; clone size: NA; J gene: TRBJ1-2
CDR3 DNA: TGTGCCAGCAGCCCCCGTCGCGGTAGCACAGATACGCAGTATTTT; CDR3 protein: CASSPRRGSTDTQYF; V gene: TRBV7-2; D gene: NA; clone size: NA; J gene: TRBJ2-3
CDR3 DNA: TGCGCCAGCAGCCAAGATCGCGGGGCCTACGAGCAGTACTTC; CDR3 protein: CASSQDRGAYEQYF; V gene: TRBV4-3; D gene: NA; clone size: few; J gene: TRBJ2-7
CDR3 DNA: TGTGCCAGCAGCTTAGTTTCCAGGTCCTATGGCTACACCTTC; CDR3 protein: CASSLVSRSYGYTF; V gene: TRBV11-2; D gene: NA; clone size: NA; J gene: TRBJ1-2
CDR3 DNA: TGTGCCACCAGCAAAACAGGGGTCACCGGGGAGCTGTTTTTT; CDR3 protein: CATSKTGVTGELFF; V gene: TRBV15; D gene: TRBD1; clone size: NA; J gene: TRBJ2-2
CDR3 DNA: TGCGCCAGCAGTCAATCGAGATTAGGACCCTCCTCACGAAAGTGGCAGCCCCAGCATTTT; CDR3 protein: CASSQSRLGPSSRKWQPQHF; V gene: TRBV23-1; D gene: NA; clone size: NA; J gene: TRBJ1-5
CDR3 DNA: TGTGCCAGCAGTTTGAGGGATGGCTACACCTTC; CDR3 protein: CASSLRDGYTF; V gene: TRBV12-3/TRBV12-4; D gene: NA; clone size: NA; J gene: TRBJ1-2
CDR3 DNA: TGTGCCAGTCGGACGGACCGCAATCAGCCCCAGCATTTT; CDR3 protein: CASRTDRNQPQHF; V gene: TRBV19; D gene: NA; clone size: NA; J gene: TRBJ1-5
CDR3 DNA: TGTGCCAGCAGCCGACCGGGACATCTTCACGAGCAGTACTTC; CDR3 protein: CASSRPGHLHEQYF; V gene: TRBV3-1/TRBV3-2; D gene: NA; clone size: NA; J gene: TRBJ2-7
CDR3 DNA: TGTGCCAGTAGTTGGACAGACACTGAAGCTTTCTTT; CDR3 protein: CASSWTDTEAFF; V gene: TRBV19; D gene: NA; clone size: few; J gene: TRBJ1-1
CDR3 DNA: TGTGCCAGCAGCCAAGATCAGGTCAGCTCTACGGAGGGTGGCTACACCTTC; CDR3 protein: CASSQDQVSSTEGGYTF; V gene: TRBV4-2; D gene: NA; clone size: NA; J gene: TRBJ1-2
CDR3 DNA: TGTGCCAGCAGTTGGTACGGGGGCAAAGATAATTCACCCCTCCACTTT; CDR3 protein: CASSWYGGKDNSPLHF; V gene: TRBV6-2/TRBV6-3; D gene: NA; clone size: NA; J gene: TRBJ1-6